These T cell receptor beta chains were read from a single sample in a study of blood T cell repertoires in COVID-19. Libraries were prepared by immunoSEQ multiplex PCR; TCRdb keeps only in-frame clonotypes and omits some of them. The sample holds around 700,000 clones; more than 80% are singletons and the top ten take roughly 0.26%. The sequenced sample consisted of peripheral blood. These receptor sequences come from a woman between 18 and 29 years old with acute or convalescent COVID-19. Both conserved end residues are part of each CDR3. The order of the fields is CDR3 protein, CDR3 DNA, D gene, J gene, V gene, clone size. The D gene is left open where the match is weak. Only some rows state a clone size, as once, few, many or a class for expanded clones.

CDR3: CASSLSGGEQYF
DNA: TGTGCCAGCAGTTTATCGGGGGGGGAGCAGTACTTC
D: TRBD2
J: TRBJ2-7
V: TRBV27
size: -

CDR3: CASSSGGPTENQPQHF
DNA: TGTGCCAGCAGCTCGGGGGGTCCAACAGAGAATCAGCCCCAGCATTTT
D: -
J: TRBJ1-5
V: TRBV5-5
size: -

CDR3: CASSIRRDTRNTEAFF
DNA: TGTGCCAGTAGTATTCGCCGGGACACAAGGAACACTGAAGCTTTCTTT
D: -
J: TRBJ1-1
V: TRBV19
size: once

CDR3: CASSSWTGTGANVLTF
DNA: TGTGCCAGCAGTTCATGGACAGGGACTGGGGCCAACGTCCTGACTTTC
D: TRBD1
J: TRBJ2-6
V: TRBV2
size: -

CDR3: CASSQSPGKIGSPLHF
DNA: TGCGCCAGCAGTCAATCGCCAGGGAAAATAGGATCACCCCTCCACTTT
D: -
J: TRBJ1-6
V: TRBV23-1
size: -

CDR3: CASSQAGGPNTEAFF
DNA: TGTGCCAGCAGCCAAGCGGGGGGCCCCAACACTGAAGCTTTCTTT
D: -
J: TRBJ1-1
V: TRBV3-1/TRBV3-2
size: once

CDR3: CASSLDRGWTEAFF
DNA: TGCGCCAGCAGCTTGGACAGGGGCTGGACTGAAGCTTTCTTT
D: TRBD1
J: TRBJ1-1
V: TRBV5-1
size: -

CDR3: CASSLRRESPLHF
DNA: TGTGCCAGCAGCTTAAGGCGGGAATCACCCCTCCACTTT
D: -
J: TRBJ1-6
V: TRBV7-3
size: -

CDR3: CASSLEETGDYEQYF
DNA: TGTGCCAGCAGCTTAGAGGAGACGGGGGACTACGAGCAGTACTTC
D: -
J: TRBJ2-7
V: TRBV5-8
size: -

CDR3: CASSQDGQGLFGYTF
DNA: TGCGCCAGCAGCCAAGATGGGCAGGGTCTTTTTGGCTACACCTTC
D: -
J: TRBJ1-2
V: TRBV4-1
size: -

CDR3: CASETGGRNTEAFF
DNA: TGCGCCAGTGAGACAGGGGGCCGGAACACTGAAGCTTTCTTT
D: TRBD1
J: TRBJ1-1
V: TRBV5-1
size: -

CDR3: CASTDPGQGANGYTF
DNA: TGTGCCAGTACCGACCCGGGACAGGGGGCTAATGGCTACACCTTC
D: TRBD1
J: TRBJ1-2
V: TRBV19
size: -

CDR3: CASSRGGYGYTF
DNA: TGTGCCAGCAGCCGGGGGGGATATGGCTACACCTTC
D: -
J: TRBJ1-2
V: TRBV21-1
size: -

CDR3: CASSQQARNTEAFF
DNA: TGTGCCAGCAGCCAACAGGCCCGGAACACTGAAGCTTTCTTT
D: -
J: TRBJ1-1
V: TRBV3-1/TRBV3-2
size: -

CDR3: CASSRTGAYNSPLHF
DNA: TGTGCCAGCAGTAGGACAGGGGCATATAATTCACCCCTCCACTTT
D: TRBD1
J: TRBJ1-6
V: TRBV7-6
size: once

CDR3: CASSESSFGGMIAQHF
DNA: TGTGCCAGCAGTGAATCAAGCTTCGGGGGGATGATAGCCCAGCATTTT
D: -
J: TRBJ1-5
V: TRBV2
size: -

CDR3: CASTYWAVPDTQYF
DNA: TGCGCCAGCACATACTGGGCAGTCCCAGATACGCAGTATTTT
D: -
J: TRBJ2-3
V: TRBV5-1
size: -

CDR3: CASTITWFYGYTF
DNA: TGTGCCAGCACTATTACGTGGTTTTATGGCTACACCTTC
D: -
J: TRBJ1-2
V: TRBV6-6
size: -

CDR3: CASKQGQSPLHF
DNA: TGTGCCAGCAAACAGGGCCAATCACCCCTCCACTTT
D: -
J: TRBJ1-6
V: TRBV2
size: once

CDR3: CASSLNRGTEAFF
DNA: TGTGCCAGCAGTTTAAACAGGGGTACTGAAGCTTTCTTT
D: TRBD1
J: TRBJ1-1
V: TRBV12-3/TRBV12-4
size: once

CDR3: CASSFGAYEQYF
DNA: TGTGCCAGCAGCTTTGGGGCGTACGAGCAGTACTTC
D: -
J: TRBJ2-7
V: TRBV11-2
size: -

CDR3: CASSPSGTGALGYTF
DNA: TGTGCCAGTAGTCCGTCGGGGACAGGGGCCTTGGGCTACACCTTC
D: TRBD1
J: TRBJ1-2
V: TRBV19
size: once

CDR3: CASSLGLAGPIGAQYF
DNA: TGCGCCAGCAGCTTGGGACTAGCGGGGCCCATAGGGGCCCAGTACTTC
D: TRBD2
J: TRBJ2-5
V: TRBV5-1
size: -

CDR3: CASNPSRGTDPNYGYTF
DNA: TGTGCCAGCAATCCTTCGAGGGGGACGGACCCTAACTATGGCTACACCTTC
D: -
J: TRBJ1-2
V: TRBV27
size: -

CDR3: CASRAFGPKYGYTF
DNA: TGCGCCAGCAGGGCTTTTGGGCCCAAATATGGCTACACCTTC
D: -
J: TRBJ1-2
V: TRBV5-1
size: -

CDR3: CASRIQGLVGTDTQYF
DNA: TGTGCCAGCAGAATACAGGGTTTGGTCGGCACAGATACGCAGTATTTT
D: -
J: TRBJ2-3
V: TRBV7-8
size: -

CDR3: CASSPTGGTPYGYTF
DNA: TGTGCCAGCAGCCCGACTGGAGGGACCCCCTATGGCTACACCTTC
D: -
J: TRBJ1-2
V: TRBV7-2
size: once

CDR3: CASSRRDSSNSYGYTF
DNA: TGTGCCAGCAGTCGACGGGACAGTTCAAATAGCTATGGCTACACCTTC
D: TRBD1
J: TRBJ1-2
V: TRBV6-2/TRBV6-3
size: -